This T cell receptor beta chain was sequenced in a study of T cell changes during pregnancy in multiple sclerosis. Germline CDR1 is SQVTM and CDR2 is ANQGSEA. CDR3 size: 15 residues. Between the trimmed V and J ends, which lost 6 bases and 0 bases, there was a span of 14 bases. Clones were sequenced by immunoSEQ multiplex PCR, and TCRdb holds only the in-frame ones, with some missing. The sample carries some 56,000 clones, roughly nine tenths recorded once. The chain joins TRBV29-1 to TRBJ2-2; D uncertain. The receptor was derived from a female donor in good health, enrolled as a control in a pregnancy study. The source was peripheral blood, collected in the third trimester of pregnancy. The CDR3 coding sequence is TGCAGCGTCGCGACTTTTAACTCGAACACCGGGGAGCTGTTTTTT. This codes for CSVATFNSNTGELFF.